Each of the 9 T cell receptor beta chains below was sequenced from the same sample in a study of blood T cell repertoires in COVID-19. Sequenced by immunoSEQ multiplex PCR; TCRdb stores in-frame clones only, minus some. The table lists some 150,000 clones, roughly 81% of them singletons. The sample was peripheral blood. These receptors came from a human donor with acute or convalescent COVID-19. The donor label of this sample is uncertain.

V and J are TRBV7-3 and TRBJ1-1, with a tentative D call TRBD1 (5 bases). CDR1 and CDR2 (germline): SGHTA, FQGTGA. The germline V and J ends were trimmed by 1 base and 1 base, with 16 bases remaining between them. The CDR3 spans 17 residues. The CDR3 DNA reads as TGTGCCAGCAGCTTAAATCTGCAGGGATTGGAGAACACTGAAGCTTTCTTT. Residues: CASSLNLQGLENTEAFF.

This sequence joins TRBV28 and TRBJ1-5; 11 nucleotides align to TRBD1. The CDR3 is made up of 16 amino acids. Per the germline V gene, CDR1 is MDHEN and CDR2 is SYDVKM. V dropped 2 bases and J dropped 6; count of bases not matched to a gene: 6. CDR3 sequence reads: CASSLQEGQGGQPQHF. CDR3 nucleotide sequence: TGTGCCAGCAGTTTACAGGAGGGACAGGGGGGTCAGCCCCAGCATTTT.

The rearrangement uses TRBV6-1 and TRBJ1-2; TRBD1 matches 7 bases. Germline V gives CDR1 MNHNS, CDR2 SASEGT. The CDR3 has 16 amino acids. V trimming: 4 bases; J trimming: 6 bases; junction bases outside the gene matches: 14. The CDR3 DNA reads as TGTGCCAGCAGTGCTATATTGGAAACAGGGGTGGATGGCTACACCTTC. Encoded protein: CASSAILETGVDGYTF.

This chain's CDR3 is CAWSGLAGGFRETQYF. CDR3 in DNA: TGTGCCTGGAGTGGGCTAGCGGGGGGTTTTCGAGAGACCCAGTACTTC. The chain uses TRBV30 and TRBJ2-5, with 11 bases identical to TRBD2. Germline lookup yields CDR1 GTSNPN and CDR2 SVGIG (reference sequence). The CDR3 is 16 residues long. Trimming cost V 1 base and J 4 bases; bases outside gene matches: 8.

This clone is a singleton in its sample. V usage is TRBV5-1 and J usage is TRBJ1-1, with D unresolved. The germline gives CDR1 SGHRS, CDR2 YFSETQ. V lost 0 bases, J lost 1 base, and 7 bases lay in between. There are 14 residues in the CDR3. The CDR3, as DNA: TGCGCCAGCAGCTTGGATAGATCGAACACTGAAGCTTTCTTT. Amino acid sequence: CASSLDRSNTEAFF.

The CDR3 protein is CASSSSQGEGDTQYF. The CDR3 DNA sequence: TGTGCCAGCTCATCGTCACAGGGGGAGGGAGATACGCAGTATTTT. The rearrangement joins TRBV18 to TRBJ2-3; D may be TRBD1 (8 bases). The CDR3 is 15 residues long. V was shortened by 5 bases and J by 5 bases, with 17 bases between the two germline ends. Per the germline V gene, CDR1 is KGHSH and CDR2 is LQKENI.

The V and J genes are TRBV10-3 and TRBJ1-3; maybe TRBD1 (6 bases). Germline V lookup: CDR1 ENHRY, CDR2 SYGVKD. The CDR3 sequence is 14 residues long. Trimming left V 3 bases short and J 0 bases short, with 6 bases between. CDR3 in DNA: TGTGCCATCAGTGACAGGGGCTCTGGAAACACCATATATTTT. Translating it yields CAISDRGSGNTIYF.

The CDR3 DNA reads as TGCGCCAGCAGCTTGGGACCCACAGGGGGCCGAGAGGGCGGGGAGCTGTTTTTT. Its translation: CASSLGPTGGREGGELFF. The chain couples TRBV5-1 to TRBJ2-2, with TRBD1 identical over 9 bases. V was clipped by 0 bases and J by 7 bases; unmatched bases: 13. The CDR3 totals 18 residues. Germline CDR1 SGHRS, CDR2 YFSETQ.

The chain carries TRBV3-1 (or the pseudogene TRBV3-2) and TRBJ2-1, with TRBD1 as a possible D gene (5 bases). V lost 4 bases to trimming and J lost 8 bases, with 21 bases between them. Germline V gene sequence: CDR1 LGHDT, CDR2 YNNKEL (reference sequence). CDR3 size: 16 residues. This chain's CDR3 is CASSPGPGQGRDEQFF. DNA of the CDR3: TGTGCCAGCAGCCCCGGGCCCGGCCAGGGCCGCGATGAGCAGTTCTTC.